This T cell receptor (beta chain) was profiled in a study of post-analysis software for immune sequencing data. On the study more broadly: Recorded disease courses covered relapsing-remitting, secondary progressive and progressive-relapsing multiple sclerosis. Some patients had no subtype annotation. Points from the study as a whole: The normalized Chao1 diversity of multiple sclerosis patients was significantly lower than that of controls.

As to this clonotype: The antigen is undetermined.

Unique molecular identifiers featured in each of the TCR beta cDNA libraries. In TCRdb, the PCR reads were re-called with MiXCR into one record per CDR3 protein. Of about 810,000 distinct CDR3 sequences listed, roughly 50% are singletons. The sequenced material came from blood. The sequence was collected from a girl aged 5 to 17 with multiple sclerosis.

CDR3 sequence (DNA): TGCAGTGCTAGAGACAGGGACAGCGGGTCATCCGGGGAGCTGTTTTTT. Translated, it gives CSARDRDSGSSGELFF. The V call is TRBV20-1, the J call TRBJ2-2, with D possibly being TRBD1 (7 bases). Germline CDR1 reads DFQATT; CDR2 reads SNEGSKA (reference sequence). This CDR3 is built from 16 residues. Trimming pared 0 bases from V and 6 bases from J, leaving 17 bases between.